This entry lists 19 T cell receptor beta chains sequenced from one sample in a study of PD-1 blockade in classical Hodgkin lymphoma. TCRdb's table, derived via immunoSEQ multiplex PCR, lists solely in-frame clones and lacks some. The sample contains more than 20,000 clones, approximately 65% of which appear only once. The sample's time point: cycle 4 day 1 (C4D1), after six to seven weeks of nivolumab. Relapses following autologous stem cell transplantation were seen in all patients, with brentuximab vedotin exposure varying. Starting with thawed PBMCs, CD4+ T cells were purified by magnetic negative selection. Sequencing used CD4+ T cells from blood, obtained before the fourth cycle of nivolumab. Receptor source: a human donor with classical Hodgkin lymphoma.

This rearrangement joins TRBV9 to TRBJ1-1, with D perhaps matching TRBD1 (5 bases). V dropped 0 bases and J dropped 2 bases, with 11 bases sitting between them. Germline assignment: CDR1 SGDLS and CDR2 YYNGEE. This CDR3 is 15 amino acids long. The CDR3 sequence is CASSVVAGLNTEAFF. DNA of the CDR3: TGTGCCAGCAGCGTAGTCGCAGGGTTAAACACTGAAGCTTTCTTT.

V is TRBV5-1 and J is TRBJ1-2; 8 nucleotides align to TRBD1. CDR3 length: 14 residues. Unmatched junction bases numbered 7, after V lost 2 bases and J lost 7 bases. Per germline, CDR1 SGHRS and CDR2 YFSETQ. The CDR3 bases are TGCGCCAGCAGCTTATCACAGGGGGATTCTGGCTACACCTTC. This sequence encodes CASSLSQGDSGYTF.

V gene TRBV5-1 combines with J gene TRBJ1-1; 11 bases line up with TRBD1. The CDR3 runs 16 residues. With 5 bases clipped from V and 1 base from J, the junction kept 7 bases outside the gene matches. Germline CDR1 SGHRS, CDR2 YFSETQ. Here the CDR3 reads CASRPGQGVTNTEAFF. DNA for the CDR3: TGCGCCAGCAGACCGGGACAGGGGGTGACGAACACTGAAGCTTTCTTT.

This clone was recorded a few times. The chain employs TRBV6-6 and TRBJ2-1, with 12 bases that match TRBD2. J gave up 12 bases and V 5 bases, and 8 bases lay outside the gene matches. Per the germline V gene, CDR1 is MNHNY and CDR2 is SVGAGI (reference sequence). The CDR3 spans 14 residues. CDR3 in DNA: TGTGCCAGCAGTCCAGGACTAGCGGGGCGGAGGCAGTTCTTC. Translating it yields CASSPGLAGRRQFF.

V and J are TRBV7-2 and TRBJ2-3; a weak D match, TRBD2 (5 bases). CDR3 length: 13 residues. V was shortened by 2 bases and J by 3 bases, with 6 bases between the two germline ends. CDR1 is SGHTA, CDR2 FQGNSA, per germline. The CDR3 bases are TGTGCCAGCAGCTTAAGGGAGACAGATACGCAGTATTTT. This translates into CASSLRETDTQYF.

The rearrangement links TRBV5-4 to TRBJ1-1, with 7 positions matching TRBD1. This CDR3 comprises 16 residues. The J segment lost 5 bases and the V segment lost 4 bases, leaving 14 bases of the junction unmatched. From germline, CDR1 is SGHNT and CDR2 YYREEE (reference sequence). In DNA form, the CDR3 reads TGTGCCAGCAGCCCTACATCTGACAGGGTACGGACTGAAGCTTTCTTT. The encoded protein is CASSPTSDRVRTEAFF.

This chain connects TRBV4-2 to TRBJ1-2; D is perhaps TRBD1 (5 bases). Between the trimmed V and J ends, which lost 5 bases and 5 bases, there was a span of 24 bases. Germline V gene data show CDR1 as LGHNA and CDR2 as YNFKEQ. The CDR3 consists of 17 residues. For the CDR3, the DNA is TGTGCCAGCAGCACTCGGGGCGGGGCCAAAAAACCGTATGGCTACACCTTC. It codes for CASSTRGGAKKPYGYTF.

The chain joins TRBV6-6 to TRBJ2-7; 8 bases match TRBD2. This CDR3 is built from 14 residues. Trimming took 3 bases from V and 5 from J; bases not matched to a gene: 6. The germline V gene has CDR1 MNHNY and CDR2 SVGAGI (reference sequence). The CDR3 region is CASSYRLAYNEQYF. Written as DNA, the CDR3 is TGTGCCAGCAGTTATAGACTAGCGTATAACGAGCAGTACTTC.

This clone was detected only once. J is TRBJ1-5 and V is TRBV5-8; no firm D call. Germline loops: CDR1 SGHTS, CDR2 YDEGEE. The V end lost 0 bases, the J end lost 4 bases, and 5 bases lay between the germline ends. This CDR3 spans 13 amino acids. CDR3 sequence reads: CASSLGPNQPQHF. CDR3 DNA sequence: TGTGCCAGCAGCTTGGGGCCTAATCAGCCCCAGCATTTT.

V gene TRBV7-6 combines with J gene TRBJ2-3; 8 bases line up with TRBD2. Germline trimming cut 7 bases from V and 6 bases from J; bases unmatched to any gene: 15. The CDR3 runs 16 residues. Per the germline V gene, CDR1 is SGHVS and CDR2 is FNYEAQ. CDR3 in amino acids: CASTFGVAGPEDTQYF. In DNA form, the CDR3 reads TGTGCCAGCACCTTTGGGGTAGCGGGGCCCGAGGATACGCAGTATTTT.

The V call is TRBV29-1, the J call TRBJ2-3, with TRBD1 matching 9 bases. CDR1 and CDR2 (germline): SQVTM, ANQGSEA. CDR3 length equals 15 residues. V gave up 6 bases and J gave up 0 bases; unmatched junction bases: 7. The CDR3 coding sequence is TGCAGCGTGTCCGGACAGGGGACTAGCACAGATACGCAGTATTTT. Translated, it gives CSVSGQGTSTDTQYF.

The chain's CDR3 is CASSLMFAGELFF. The CDR3 nucleotides are TGTGCCAGCAGCTTAATGTTCGCCGGGGAGCTGTTTTTT. The rearrangement uses TRBV7-3 and TRBJ2-2, with D unclear. V was cut by 1 base and J by 6 bases, with 6 bases left in between. Germline assignment: CDR1 SGHTA and CDR2 FQGTGA. The CDR3 is made up of 13 amino acids.

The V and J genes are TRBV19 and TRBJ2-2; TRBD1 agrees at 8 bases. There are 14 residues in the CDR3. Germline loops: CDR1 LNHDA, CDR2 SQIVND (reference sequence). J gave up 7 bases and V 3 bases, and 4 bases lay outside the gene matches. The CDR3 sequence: CASSMQGANGELFF. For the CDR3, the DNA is TGTGCCAGTAGTATGCAGGGGGCGAACGGGGAGCTGTTTTTT.

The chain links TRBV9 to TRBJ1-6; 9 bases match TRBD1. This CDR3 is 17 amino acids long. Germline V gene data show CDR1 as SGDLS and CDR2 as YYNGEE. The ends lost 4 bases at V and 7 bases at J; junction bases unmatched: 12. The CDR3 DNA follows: TGTGCCAGCAGCCTGGGACAGGGAGAAGGTTCAAATTCACCCCTCCACTTT. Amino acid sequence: CASSLGQGEGSNSPLHF.

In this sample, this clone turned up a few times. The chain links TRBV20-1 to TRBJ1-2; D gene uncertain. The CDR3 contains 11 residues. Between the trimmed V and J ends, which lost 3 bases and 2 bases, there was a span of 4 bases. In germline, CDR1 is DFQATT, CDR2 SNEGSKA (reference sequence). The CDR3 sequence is CSASPNYGYTF. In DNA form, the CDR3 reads TGCAGTGCTAGTCCAAACTATGGCTACACCTTC.

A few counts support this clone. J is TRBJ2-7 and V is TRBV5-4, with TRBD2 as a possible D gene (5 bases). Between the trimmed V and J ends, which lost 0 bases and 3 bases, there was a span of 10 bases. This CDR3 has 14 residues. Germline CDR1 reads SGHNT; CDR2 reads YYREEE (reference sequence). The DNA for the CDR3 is TGTGCCAGCAGCTTGGATAGTGGGAGCTACGAGCAGTACTTC. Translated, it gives CASSLDSGSYEQYF.

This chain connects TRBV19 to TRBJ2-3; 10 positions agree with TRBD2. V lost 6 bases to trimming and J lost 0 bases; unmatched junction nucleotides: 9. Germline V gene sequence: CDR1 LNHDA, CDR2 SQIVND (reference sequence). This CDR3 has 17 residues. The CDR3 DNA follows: TGTGCCAGTAGCCTACTAGCGGGGTCCTCTAGCACAGATACGCAGTATTTT. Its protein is CASSLLAGSSSTDTQYF.

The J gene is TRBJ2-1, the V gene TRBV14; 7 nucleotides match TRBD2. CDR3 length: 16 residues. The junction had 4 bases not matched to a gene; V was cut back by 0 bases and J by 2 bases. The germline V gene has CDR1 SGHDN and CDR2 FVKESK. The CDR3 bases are TGTGCCAGCAGCCAAGAGGTCGCGGGGGCCTACAATGAGCAGTTCTTC. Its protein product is CASSQEVAGAYNEQFF.

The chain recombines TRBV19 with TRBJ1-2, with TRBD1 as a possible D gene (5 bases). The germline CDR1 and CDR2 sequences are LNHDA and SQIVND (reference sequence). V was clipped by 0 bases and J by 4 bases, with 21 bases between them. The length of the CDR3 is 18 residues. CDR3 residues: CASSIESALGVHAYGYTF. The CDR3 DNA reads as TGTGCCAGTAGTATAGAATCCGCTTTAGGGGTCCACGCCTATGGCTACACCTTC. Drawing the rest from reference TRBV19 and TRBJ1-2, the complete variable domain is DGGITQSPKYLFRKEGQNVTLSCEQNLNHDAMYWYRQDPGQGLRLIYYSQIVNDFQKGDIAEGYSVSREKKESFPLTVTSAQKNPTAFYLCASSIESALGVHAYGYTFGSGTRLTVV.